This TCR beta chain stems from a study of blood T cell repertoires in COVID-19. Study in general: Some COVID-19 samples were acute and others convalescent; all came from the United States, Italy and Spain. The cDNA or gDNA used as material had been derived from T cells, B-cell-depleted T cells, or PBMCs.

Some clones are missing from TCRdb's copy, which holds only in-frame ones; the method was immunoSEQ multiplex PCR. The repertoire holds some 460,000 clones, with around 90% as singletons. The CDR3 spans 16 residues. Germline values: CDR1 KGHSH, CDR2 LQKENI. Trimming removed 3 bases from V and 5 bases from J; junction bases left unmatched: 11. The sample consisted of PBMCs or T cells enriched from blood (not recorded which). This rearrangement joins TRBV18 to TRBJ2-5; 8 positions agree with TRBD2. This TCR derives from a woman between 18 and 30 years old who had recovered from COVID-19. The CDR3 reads CASSPLRGGVLETQYF. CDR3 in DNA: TGTGCCAGCTCACCTCTACGGGGGGGCGTTCTGGAGACCCAGTACTTC.